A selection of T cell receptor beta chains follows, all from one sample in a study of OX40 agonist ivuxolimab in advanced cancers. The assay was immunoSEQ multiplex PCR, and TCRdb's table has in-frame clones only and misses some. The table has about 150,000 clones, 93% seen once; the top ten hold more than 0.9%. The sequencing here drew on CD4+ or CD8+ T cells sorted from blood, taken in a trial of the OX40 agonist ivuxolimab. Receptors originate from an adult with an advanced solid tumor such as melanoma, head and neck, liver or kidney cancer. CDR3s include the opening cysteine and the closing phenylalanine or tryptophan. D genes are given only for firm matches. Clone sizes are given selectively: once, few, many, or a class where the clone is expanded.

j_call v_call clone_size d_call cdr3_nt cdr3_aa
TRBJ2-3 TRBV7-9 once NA TGTGCCAGCAGCCGGGACTCCCTCACAGATACGCAGTATTTT CASSRDSLTDTQYF
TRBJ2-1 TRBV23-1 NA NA TGCGCCAGCAGTTCCCTTTCCCAGCGAGTGTCCTACAATGAGCAGTTCTTC CASSSLSQRVSYNEQFF
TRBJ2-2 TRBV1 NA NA TGCACCAGCAGCCCACCGACGCGGGTGTGGGCCGGGGAGCTGTTTTTT CTSSPPTRVWAGELFF
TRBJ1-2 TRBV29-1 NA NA TGCAGCGCTGCTAGACACGGCGAGAGCTACACCTTC CSAARHGESYTF
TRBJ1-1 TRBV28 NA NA TGTGCCAGCAGTTCCGTGCCGGACACTTTGGAAGCTTTCTTT CASSSVPDTLEAFF
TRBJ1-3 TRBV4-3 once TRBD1 TGCGCCAGCAGCCAGGGTCCACAGGGGAACACCATATATTTT CASSQGPQGNTIYF
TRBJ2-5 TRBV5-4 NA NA TGTGCCAGCAGCTTGGACCGGGCCGGGGAGACCCAGTACTTC CASSLDRAGETQYF
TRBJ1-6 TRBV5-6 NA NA TGTGCCAGCAGCACCCGGTCGACGGGGGGGAGTTCACCCCTCCACTTT CASSTRSTGGSSPLHF
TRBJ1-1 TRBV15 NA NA TGTGCCACCAGCAGGTTTGCGGGGGAGGTGGGCACTGAAGCTTTCTTT CATSRFAGEVGTEAFF
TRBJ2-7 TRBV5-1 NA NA TGCGCCAGCAGCCCTCAGGGTTTCGACGAGCAGTACTTC CASSPQGFDEQYF
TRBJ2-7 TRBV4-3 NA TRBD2 TGCGCCAGCAGCCCAAAGCCGCCAGGACTAGCGGACTCCTACGAGCAGTACTTC CASSPKPPGLADSYEQYF
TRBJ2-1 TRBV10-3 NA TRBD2 TGTGCCATCAGTGATGGGACTAGCGGGAGCAATGAGCAGTTCTTC CAISDGTSGSNEQFF
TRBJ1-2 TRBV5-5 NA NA TGTGCCAGCAGCCCTGACCGTAACTATGGCTACACCTTC CASSPDRNYGYTF
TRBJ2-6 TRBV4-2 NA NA TGTGCCAGCAGCCCCTCCATAGGTTGGAGCTCTGGGGCCAACGTCCTGACTTTC CASSPSIGWSSGANVLTF